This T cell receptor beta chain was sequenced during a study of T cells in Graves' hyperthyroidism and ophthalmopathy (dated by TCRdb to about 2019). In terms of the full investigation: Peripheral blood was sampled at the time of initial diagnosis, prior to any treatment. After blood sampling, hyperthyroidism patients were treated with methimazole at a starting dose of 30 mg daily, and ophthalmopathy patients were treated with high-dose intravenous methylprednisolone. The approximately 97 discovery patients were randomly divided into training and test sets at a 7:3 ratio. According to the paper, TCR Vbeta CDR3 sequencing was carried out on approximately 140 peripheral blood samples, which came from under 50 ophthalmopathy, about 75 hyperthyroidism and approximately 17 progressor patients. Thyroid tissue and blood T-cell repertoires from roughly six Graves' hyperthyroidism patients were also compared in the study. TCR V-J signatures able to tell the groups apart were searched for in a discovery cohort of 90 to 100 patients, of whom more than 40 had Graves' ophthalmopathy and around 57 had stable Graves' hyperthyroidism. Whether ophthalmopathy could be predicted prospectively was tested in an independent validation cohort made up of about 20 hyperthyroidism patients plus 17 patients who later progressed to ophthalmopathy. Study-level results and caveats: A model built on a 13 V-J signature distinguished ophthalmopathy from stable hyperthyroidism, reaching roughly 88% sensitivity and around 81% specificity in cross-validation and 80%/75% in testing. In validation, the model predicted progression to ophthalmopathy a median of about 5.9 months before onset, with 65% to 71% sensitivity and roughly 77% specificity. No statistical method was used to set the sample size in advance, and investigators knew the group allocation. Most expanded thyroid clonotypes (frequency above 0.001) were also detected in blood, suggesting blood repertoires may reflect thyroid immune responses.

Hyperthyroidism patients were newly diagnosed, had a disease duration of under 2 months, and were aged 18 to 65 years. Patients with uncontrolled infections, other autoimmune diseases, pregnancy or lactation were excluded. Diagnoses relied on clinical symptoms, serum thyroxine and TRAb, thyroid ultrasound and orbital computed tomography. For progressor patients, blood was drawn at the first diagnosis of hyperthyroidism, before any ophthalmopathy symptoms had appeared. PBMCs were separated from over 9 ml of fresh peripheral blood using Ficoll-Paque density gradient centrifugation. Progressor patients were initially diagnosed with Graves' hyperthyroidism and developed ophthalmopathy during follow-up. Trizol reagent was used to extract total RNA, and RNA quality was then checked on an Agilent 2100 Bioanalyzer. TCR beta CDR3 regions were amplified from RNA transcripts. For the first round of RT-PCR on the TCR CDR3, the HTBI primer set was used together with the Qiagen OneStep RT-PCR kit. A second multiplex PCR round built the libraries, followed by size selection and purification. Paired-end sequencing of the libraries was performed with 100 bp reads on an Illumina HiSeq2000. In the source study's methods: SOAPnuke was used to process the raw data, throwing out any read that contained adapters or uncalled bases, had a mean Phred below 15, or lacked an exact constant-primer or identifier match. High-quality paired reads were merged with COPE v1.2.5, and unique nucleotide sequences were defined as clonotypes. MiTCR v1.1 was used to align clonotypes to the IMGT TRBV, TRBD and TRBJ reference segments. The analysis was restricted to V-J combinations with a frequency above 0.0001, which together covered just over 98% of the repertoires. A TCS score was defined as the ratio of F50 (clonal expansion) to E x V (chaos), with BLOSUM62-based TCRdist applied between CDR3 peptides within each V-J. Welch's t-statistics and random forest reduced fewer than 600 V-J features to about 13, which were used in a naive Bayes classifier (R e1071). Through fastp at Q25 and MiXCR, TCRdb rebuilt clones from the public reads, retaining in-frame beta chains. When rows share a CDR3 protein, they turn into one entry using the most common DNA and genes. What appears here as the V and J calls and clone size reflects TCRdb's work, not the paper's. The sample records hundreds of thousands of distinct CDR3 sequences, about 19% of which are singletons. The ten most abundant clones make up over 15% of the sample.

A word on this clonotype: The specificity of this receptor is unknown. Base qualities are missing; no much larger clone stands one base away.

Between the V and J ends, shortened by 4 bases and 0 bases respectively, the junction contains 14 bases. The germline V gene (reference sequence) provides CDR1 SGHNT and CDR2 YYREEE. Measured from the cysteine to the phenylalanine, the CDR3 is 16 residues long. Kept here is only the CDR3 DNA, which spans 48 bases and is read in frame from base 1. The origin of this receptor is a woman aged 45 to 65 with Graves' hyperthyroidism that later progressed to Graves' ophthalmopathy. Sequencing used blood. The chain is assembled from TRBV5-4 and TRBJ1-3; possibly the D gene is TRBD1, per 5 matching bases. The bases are TGTGCCAGCAGCCCCGGGGGGACCCTCTCTGGAAACACCATATATTTT. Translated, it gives CASSPGGTLSGNTIYF.